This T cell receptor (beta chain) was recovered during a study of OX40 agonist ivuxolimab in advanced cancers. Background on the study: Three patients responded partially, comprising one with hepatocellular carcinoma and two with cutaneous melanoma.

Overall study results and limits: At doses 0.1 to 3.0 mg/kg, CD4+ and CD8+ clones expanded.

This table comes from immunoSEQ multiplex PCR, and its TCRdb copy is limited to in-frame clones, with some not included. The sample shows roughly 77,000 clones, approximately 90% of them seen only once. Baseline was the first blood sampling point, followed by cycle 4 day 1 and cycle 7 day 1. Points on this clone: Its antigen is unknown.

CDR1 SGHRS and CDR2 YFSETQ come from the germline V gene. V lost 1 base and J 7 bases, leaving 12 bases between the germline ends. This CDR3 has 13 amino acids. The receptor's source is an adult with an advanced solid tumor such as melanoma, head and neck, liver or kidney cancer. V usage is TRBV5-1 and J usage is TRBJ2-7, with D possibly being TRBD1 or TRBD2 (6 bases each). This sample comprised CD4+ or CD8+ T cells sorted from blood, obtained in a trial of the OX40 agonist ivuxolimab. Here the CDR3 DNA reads TGCGCCAGCAGCTTGTTGGGGGCGGGAGAGCAGTACTTC. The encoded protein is CASSLLGAGEQYF.